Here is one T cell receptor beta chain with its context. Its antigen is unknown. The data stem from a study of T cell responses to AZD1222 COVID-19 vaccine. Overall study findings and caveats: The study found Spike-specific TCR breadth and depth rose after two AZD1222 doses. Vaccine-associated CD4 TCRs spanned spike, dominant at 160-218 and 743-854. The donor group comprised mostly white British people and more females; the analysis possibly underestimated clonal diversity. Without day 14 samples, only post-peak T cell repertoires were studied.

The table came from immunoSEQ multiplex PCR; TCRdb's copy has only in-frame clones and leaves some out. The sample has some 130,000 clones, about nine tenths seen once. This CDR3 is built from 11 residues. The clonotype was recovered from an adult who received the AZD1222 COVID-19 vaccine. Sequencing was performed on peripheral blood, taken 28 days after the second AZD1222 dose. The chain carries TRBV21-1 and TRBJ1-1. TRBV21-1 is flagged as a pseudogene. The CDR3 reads CASRIRTEAFF. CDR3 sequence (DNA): TGTGCCAGCAGAATTCGCACTGAAGCTTTCTTT.